Presented here are 27 T cell receptor beta chains from one specimen sequenced in a study of cytomegalovirus exposure and HLA in healthy donors. Amplification used 60 Vbeta primers and 13 Jbeta primers. The protocol was immunoSEQ multiplex PCR, while the TCRdb copy is restricted to in-frame clones and leaves out a portion. Here the sample spans around 140,000 clones, approximately 75% being singletons. Sequences were obtained from PBMCs. These receptors were obtained from a male donor in good health and CMV-seronegative.

This clone was seen only a few times. The V gene is TRBV4-2, the J gene TRBJ2-3; no reliable D call. The germline V gene has CDR1 LGHNA and CDR2 YNFKEQ. V was cut by 0 bases and J by 7 bases, with 8 bases left in between. The CDR3 has 13 amino acids. The CDR3 DNA reads TGTGCCAGCAGCCAAGATCGCCAGTATACGCAGTATTTT. It is translated as CASSQDRQYTQYF.

This clone was counted once. V is TRBV29-1 and J is TRBJ2-3; possibly TRBD1 for D (6 bases). V shed 7 bases and J shed 0 bases, with 14 bases lying between them. This CDR3 is built from 14 residues. Per germline, CDR1 SQVTM and CDR2 ANQGSEA. CDR3 region: CSGGPGTSTDTQYF. The CDR3 DNA sequence: TGCAGCGGGGGGCCCGGGACAAGCACAGATACGCAGTATTTT.

The chain joins TRBV6-6 to TRBJ2-2, with D possibly TRBD1 on 6 matching bases. Germline V gives CDR1 MNHNY, CDR2 SVGAGI (reference sequence). The germline V and J ends were trimmed by 5 bases and 7 bases, with 11 bases remaining between them. The CDR3 spans 13 residues. The CDR3 reads CASSPPGDGELFF. The CDR3 DNA follows: TGTGCCAGCAGTCCCCCAGGGGACGGGGAGCTGTTTTTT.

The CDR3 nucleotides read TGTGCCAGCAGCTTGGTAGCCGGACAGGGGTTCTATGGCTACACCTTC. It codes for CASSLVAGQGFYGYTF. The gene calls are TRBV5-8 and TRBJ1-2, with TRBD1 matching over 9 bases. The CDR3 totals 16 residues. Unmatched junction bases numbered 7, after V lost 0 bases and J lost 4 bases. In germline, CDR1 is SGHTS, CDR2 YDEGEE. The full variable domain, in which reference TRBV5-8 and TRBJ1-2 provide the parts outside the CDR3, is EAGVTQSPTHLIKTRGQQATLRCSPISGHTSVYWYQQALGLGLQFLLWYDEGEERNRGNFPPRFSGRQFPNYSSELNVNALELEDSALYLCASSLVAGQGFYGYTFGSGTRLTVV.

The count of this clone is one. CDR3 nucleotide sequence: TGTGCCAGCAGCCGTGAGAAGACAGGGGGATCTATCGGGGAGCTGTTTTTT. It translates to CASSREKTGGSIGELFF. This rearrangement joins TRBV5-6 to TRBJ2-2, with TRBD1 matching 9 bases. The germline V gene encodes CDR1 SGHDT and CDR2 YYEEEE. Trimming took 4 bases from V and 7 from J; bases not matched to a gene: 14. This CDR3 is 17 amino acids long. Full variable domain (missing parts from reference TRBV5-6 and TRBJ2-2): DAGVTQSPTHLIKTRGQQVTLRCSPKSGHDTVSWYQQALGQGPQFIFQYYEEEERQRGNFPDRFSGHQFPNYSSELNVNALLLGDSALYLCASSREKTGGSIGELFFGEGSRLTVL.

In its sample, this clone was seen once. The genes are TRBV10-3 and TRBJ2-7; tentatively, D is TRBD1 (6 bases). Germline V gene data show CDR1 as ENHRY and CDR2 as SYGVKD. The CDR3 runs to 13 residues. Trimming pared 2 bases from V and 4 bases from J, leaving 9 bases between. In DNA form, the CDR3 reads TGTGCCATCAGTGAGGGACAGTCGTACGAGCAGTACTTC. Encoded protein: CAISEGQSYEQYF.

V gene TRBV4-2 combines with J gene TRBJ2-7; D is perhaps TRBD2 (5 bases). This CDR3 is built from 13 residues. From germline, CDR1 is LGHNA and CDR2 YNFKEQ. V was shortened by 4 bases and J by 1 base, with 8 bases between the two germline ends. DNA of the CDR3: TGTGCCAGCAGCCCGGACTCATCCTACGAGCAGTACTTC. It encodes CASSPDSSYEQYF.

The chain is built from TRBV6-6 and TRBJ2-1; TRBD1 is a possible D gene (5 bases). The V gene's germline CDR1 is MNHNY and CDR2 SVGAGI (reference sequence). This CDR3 has 13 amino acids. With 11 bases removed from V and 6 bases from J, the gap between germline ends came to 17 bases. CDR3 sequence (DNA): TGTGCCGCCCAAGGGATTGGGGCCAATGAGCAGTTCTTC. Encoded protein: CAAQGIGANEQFF.

V is TRBV2 and J is TRBJ2-2, with a weak D call TRBD2 (6 bases). V was trimmed by 4 bases and J by 6 bases, leaving 15 bases between them. From germline, CDR1 is SNHLY and CDR2 FYNNEI. The CDR3 runs 15 residues. The DNA of the CDR3 is TGTGCCAGCAGTGGGCGGGGAAGGGTCTCCGGGGAGCTGTTTTTT. Translation: CASSGRGRVSGELFF.

V usage is TRBV7-2 and J usage is TRBJ2-2; D not resolved. The CDR3 loop spans 13 amino acids. V gave up 5 bases and J gave up 1 base, with 5 bases separating them. The germline CDR1 and CDR2 sequences are SGHTA and FQGNSA. In DNA form, the CDR3 reads TGTGCCAGCAGCCACAGGAACACCGGGGAGCTGTTTTTT. It specifies CASSHRNTGELFF.

The chain uses TRBV9 and TRBJ2-3; 9 bases map to TRBD1. V was clipped by 1 base and J by 3 bases; unmatched bases: 6. The CDR3 is made up of 16 amino acids. Per germline, CDR1 SGDLS and CDR2 YYNGEE. The CDR3 protein is CASSVFTGGATDTQYF. The DNA for the CDR3 is TGTGCCAGCAGCGTATTTACAGGGGGCGCAACAGATACGCAGTATTTT.

The V gene is TRBV7-8, the J gene TRBJ1-2; D is ambiguous. The ends were cut back, 2 bases at V and 3 bases at J, with 10 bases in the middle. Germline V gene sequence: CDR1 SGHVS, CDR2 FQNEAQ. This CDR3 is 14 amino acids long. CDR3 in DNA: TGTGCCAGCAGCTTAATGTACACACACTATGGCTACACCTTC. The encoded protein is CASSLMYTHYGYTF.

This rearrangement joins TRBV19 to TRBJ1-5; 7 bases align to TRBD1. This CDR3 is built from 15 residues. Germline CDR1 and CDR2: LNHDA and SQIVND (reference sequence). The V segment lost 1 base and the J segment 5 bases; nucleotides outside the gene matches: 5. The CDR3 spells CASSIGGGLDQPQHF. The CDR3 nucleotides read TGTGCCAGTAGTATAGGAGGGGGCTTAGATCAGCCCCAGCATTTT.

The genes are TRBV23-1 and TRBJ1-2; TRBD1 matches 11 bases. TRBV23-1 is assigned to the ORF class and has an uncertain function. V dropped 8 bases and J dropped 4; count of bases not matched to a gene: 9. The CDR3 is 15 amino acids. CDR3 DNA sequence: TGCGCCAGCCCCCCGGGGGGACAGGGGGTCTATGGCTACACCTTC. Translation: CASPPGGQGVYGYTF.

This chain uses TRBV5-1 with TRBJ2-7; 12 bases agree with TRBD1. The germline V gene has CDR1 SGHRS and CDR2 YFSETQ. J gave up 5 bases and V 4 bases, and 4 bases lay outside the gene matches. This CDR3 is built from 14 residues. The CDR3 DNA reads as TGCGCCAGCAGCCCCGGGACAGGGGGCGACGAGCAGTACTTC. Its protein is CASSPGTGGDEQYF.

The chain joins TRBV19 to TRBJ2-7; TRBD1 matches at 9 bases. The CDR3 runs to 15 residues. V lost 6 bases to trimming and J lost 1 base; unmatched junction nucleotides: 7. Germline V gives CDR1 LNHDA, CDR2 SQIVND (reference sequence). In DNA, the CDR3 is TGTGCCAGTAGCGGGACAGGGCTCCCGTCCTACGAGCAGTACTTC. Its protein is CASSGTGLPSYEQYF. The full variable domain, completed using reference TRBV19 and TRBJ2-7, is DGGITQSPKYLFRKEGQNVTLSCEQNLNHDAMYWYRQDPGQGLRLIYYSQIVNDFQKGDIAEGYSVSREKKESFPLTVTSAQKNPTAFYLCASSGTGLPSYEQYFGPGTRLTVT.

The chain uses TRBV5-1 and TRBJ2-1, with 10 bases matching TRBD1. CDR1 is SGHRS and CDR2 is YFSETQ in the germline V gene. The J segment lost 9 bases and the V segment lost 0 bases, leaving 9 bases of the junction unmatched. The CDR3 is 16 residues long. CDR3 amino acids: CASSLDPGQGSGEQFF. Here the CDR3 DNA reads TGCGCCAGCAGCTTGGACCCGGGACAGGGGTCCGGTGAGCAGTTCTTC.

This chain joins TRBV7-9 and TRBJ2-7; D remains ambiguous. CDR1 and CDR2 (germline): SEHNR, FQNEAQ (reference sequence). The ends were cut back, 2 bases at V and 4 bases at J, with 3 bases in the middle. The CDR3 length is 11 residues. CDR3 region: CASSLSYEQYF. CDR3 DNA: TGTGCCAGCAGCTTATCGTACGAGCAGTACTTC.

This clone has just a few counts. CDR3 bases: TGCGCCAGCAGCTTGGACCCAGGGGGCAATCAGCCCCAGCATTTT. Its protein is CASSLDPGGNQPQHF. The rearrangement links TRBV5-1 to TRBJ1-5; maybe TRBD1 (6 bases). Between the trimmed V and J ends, which lost 0 bases and 2 bases, there was a span of 9 bases. The CDR3 runs 15 residues. Germline loops: CDR1 SGHRS, CDR2 YFSETQ.

The chain joins TRBV19 to TRBJ2-7; D possibly corresponds to TRBD2 (6 bases). Trimming pared 5 bases from V and 3 bases from J, leaving 11 bases between. This CDR3 is 13 amino acids long. The V gene's germline CDR1 is LNHDA and CDR2 SQIVND (reference sequence). The CDR3 loop is CASSSGLFYEQYF. The CDR3 DNA follows: TGTGCCAGTAGTTCGGGACTTTTCTACGAGCAGTACTTC.

The CDR3 DNA follows: TGTGCCACCACGACCAAGGAGGGTTCTTATAATTCACCCCTCCACTTT. The encoded protein is CATTTKEGSYNSPLHF. The chain carries TRBV7-2 and TRBJ1-6; D unresolved. Trimming removed 10 bases from V and 4 bases from J, with 20 bases in between. In germline, CDR1 is SGHTA, CDR2 FQGNSA. CDR3 size: 16 residues.

As DNA, the CDR3 is TGTGCCAGCAGCTTAGGAGGACAGGGGGCTGGTTCACCCCTCCACTTT. Its translation: CASSLGGQGAGSPLHF. The rearrangement joins TRBV13 to TRBJ1-6; 11 nucleotides line up with TRBD1. Germline V gene sequence: CDR1 PRHDT, CDR2 FYEKMQ (reference sequence). The CDR3 contains 16 residues. The J segment lost 9 bases and the V segment lost 0 bases, leaving 4 bases of the junction unmatched.

The rearrangement links TRBV4-3 to TRBJ2-4, with D possibly matching TRBD2 (6 bases). V gave up 2 bases and J gave up 0 bases, with 11 bases separating them. Germline V gene data show CDR1 as LGHNA and CDR2 as YSLEER. The CDR3 is made up of 16 amino acids. The CDR3: CASSQWRGQAKNIQYF. Here the CDR3 DNA reads TGCGCCAGCAGCCAATGGAGGGGTCAAGCCAAAAACATTCAGTACTTC.

The chain combines TRBV7-9 with TRBJ2-7; 9 positions agree with TRBD2. This CDR3 has 15 residues. After removal of 2 bases from V and 0 bases from J, the junction contained 2 bases not matched to a gene. Looked up from germline, CDR1 is SEHNR and CDR2 is FQNEAQ (reference sequence). The CDR3: CASSLLAGNSYEQYF. The CDR3 DNA sequence: TGTGCCAGCAGCTTACTAGCGGGGAACTCCTACGAGCAGTACTTC.

V gene TRBV6-5 combines with J gene TRBJ2-2; tentative D call: TRBD2 (5 bases). In germline, CDR1 is MNHEY, CDR2 SVGAGI. V lost 10 bases, J lost 0 bases, and 12 bases lay in between. The CDR3 covers 14 residues. Here the CDR3 DNA reads TGTGCCACTACCCCCGGGACGAACACCGGGGAGCTGTTTTTT. Amino acids: CATTPGTNTGELFF.

The chain uses TRBV7-9 and TRBJ1-2, with D possibly being TRBD1 (6 bases). This CDR3 has 15 amino acids. Trimming stripped 3 bases from V and 4 bases from J, with 15 bases between. The germline CDR1 and CDR2 sequences are SEHNR and FQNEAQ (reference sequence). The CDR3 DNA follows: TGTGCCAGCAGCTTCGAACCCGGGACACCCTATGGCTACACCTTC. Its translation is CASSFEPGTPYGYTF.

There are a few counts of this clone. The genes are TRBV6-6 and TRBJ1-1; no clear D gene. V dropped 2 bases and J dropped 0 bases, with 10 bases sitting between them. Per the germline V gene, CDR1 is MNHNY and CDR2 is SVGAGI (reference sequence). The CDR3 is 15 residues long. The CDR3 spells CASSYRGDMNTEAFF. CDR3 nucleotides: TGTGCCAGCAGTTACCGAGGCGATATGAACACTGAAGCTTTCTTT.